This T cell receptor beta chain was recorded in a study of blood T cell repertoires in COVID-19. Germline V gene sequence: CDR1 SEHNR, CDR2 FQNEAQ (reference sequence). CDR3 length equals 13 residues. The assay was immunoSEQ multiplex PCR, and TCRdb's table has in-frame clones only and misses some. Of hundreds of thousands of clones in the sample, about nine tenths are singletons; the top ten hold around 12%. The chain employs TRBV7-9 and TRBJ1-2; D is uncertain. The sequenced sample was peripheral blood. The TCR originated in a woman aged 45 to 65 with COVID-19, enrolled during active disease. CDR3 protein: CAVESGGEDGYTF. CDR3 sequence (DNA): TGTGCAGTCGAAAGCGGTGGGGAAGATGGCTACACCTTC.